The 21 T cell receptor beta chains listed next were all sequenced from one sample in a study of CD8 T cells in ankylosing spondylitis. TCRdb itself ran the 5' RACE reads through MiXCR, one entry per CDR3 protein. The sample has about 180,000 distinct CDR3 sequences, approximately 10% seen once. The source material was blood, either unsorted or a sorted T cell fraction (not recorded which). The receptors shown here come from a female donor with ankylosing spondylitis or in good health (not recorded which).

Details on this clonotype: Without the conserved terminal phenylalanine or tryptophan, this CDR3 likely stems from a read error. The limits of the CDR3 on the DNA are not certain, so only TCRdb's listed CDR3 is given. The chain uses TRBV4-2 and TRBJ1-1; TRBD1 is taken as the D call from the table, unchecked against the DNA. The germline V gene encodes CDR1 LGHNA and CDR2 YNFKEQ. A total of 15 residues make up the CDR3, ends included. The chain's CDR3 is CASSQVGQEVLGTFL.

This clonotype was recorded many times. The V and J genes are TRBV6-2 or TRBV6-3 and TRBJ1-2; tentative D call: TRBD1 (5 bases). The germline V gene has CDR1 MNHEY and CDR2 SVGEGT. The CDR3 spans 15 residues. V lost 1 base and J 1 base, leaving 10 bases between the germline ends. The CDR3 nucleotides are TGTGCCAGCAGTTACTGGGAGGGGAGTAACTATGGCTACACCTTC. Amino acids: CASSYWEGSNYGYTF.

This rearrangement joins TRBV4-3 to TRBJ2-7; D might be TRBD2 (5 bases). The germline V gene has CDR1 LGHNA and CDR2 YSLEER. CDR3 length: 15 residues. V lost 1 base and J 2 bases, leaving 12 bases between the germline ends. CDR3 loop: CASSQVTGFTYEQYF. The CDR3 DNA sequence: TGCGCCAGCAGCCAAGTGACGGGGTTTACCTACGAGCAGTACTTC.

This clonotype has a count of ten or more. The chain combines TRBV13 with TRBJ2-1, with 13 bases matching TRBD2. V trimming: 3 bases; J trimming: 0 bases; junction bases outside the gene matches: 14. CDR3 size: 21 residues. The germline gives CDR1 PRHDT, CDR2 FYEKMQ (reference sequence). The chain's CDR3 is CASSFGLAGVLEISSYNEQFF. DNA for the CDR3: TGTGCCAGCAGCTTCGGACTAGCGGGAGTTCTTGAGATAAGCTCCTACAATGAGCAGTTCTTC. Variable domain in full (rest from reference TRBV13 and TRBJ2-1): AAGVIQSPRHLIKEKRETATLKCYPIPRHDTVYWYQQGPGQDPQFLISFYEKMQSDKGSIPDRFSAQQFSDYHSELNMSSLELGDSALYFCASSFGLAGVLEISSYNEQFFGPGTRLTVL.

V gene TRBV7-9 combines with J gene TRBJ2-6; no firm D call. Trimming took off 6 bases at V and 4 bases at J, with 16 bases between the two ends. Per the germline V gene, CDR1 is SEHNR and CDR2 is FQNEAQ (reference sequence). This CDR3 spans 16 amino acids. CDR3 in amino acids: CASSHPGTDGANVLTF. The DNA of the CDR3 is TGTGCCAGCAGTCACCCGGGTACAGACGGGGCCAACGTCCTGACTTTC.

A note on this clonotype: A read error is possible here, since a much larger clone lies one base away. As the CDR3 is not closed by the conserved phenylalanine or tryptophan, this likely results from a read error. The chain uses TRBV7-6 and TRBJ2-1; 7 nucleotides agree with TRBD2. From germline, CDR1 is SGHVS and CDR2 FNYEAQ. V lost 5 bases and J lost 2; bases outside the gene matches: 9. The CDR3 is 16 residues long. The CDR3 DNA reads as TGTGCCAGCAGCCGGTTAGCGGGCGAAACCTACAATGAGCAGTTCTTG. Its protein is CASSRLAGETYNEQFL.

At least ten counts were recorded for this clonotype. The chain has TRBV29-1 and TRBJ2-2; 8 nucleotides align to TRBD2. CDR3 length: 17 residues. CDR1 SQVTM and CDR2 ANQGSEA come from the germline V gene. V was pared by 6 bases and J by 4 bases, with 16 bases of the junction left unmatched. CDR3 sequence reads: CSVPGASGSGVTGELFF. Here the CDR3 DNA reads TGCAGCGTGCCTGGGGCTAGCGGGTCCGGGGTCACCGGGGAGCTGTTTTTT.

CDR3 sequence: CASSDLQGSYGYTF. DNA of the CDR3: TGTGCCAGCAGTGACCTCCAGGGGTCCTATGGCTACACCTTC. The chain joins TRBV2 to TRBJ1-2; D is perhaps TRBD1 (6 bases). CDR1 and CDR2 from the germline V gene are SNHLY and FYNNEI. This CDR3 spans 14 amino acids. V gave up 3 bases and J gave up 4 bases, with 12 bases separating them.

This rearrangement joins TRBV15 to TRBJ2-3; D gene ambiguous. The germline V gene encodes CDR1 LNHNV and CDR2 YYDKDF (reference sequence). The CDR3 runs 12 residues. V dropped 2 bases and J dropped 4 bases, with 4 bases sitting between them. CDR3 residues: CATSRTADTQYF. The DNA of the CDR3 is TGTGCCACCAGCAGAACGGCAGATACGCAGTATTTT.

This clonotype was seen more than once but under ten times. V is TRBV6-1 and J is TRBJ2-1; TRBD2 might be the D (6 bases). V was cut by 5 bases and J by 8 bases, with 22 bases left in between. Germline V gene data show CDR1 as MNHNS and CDR2 as SASEGT. The CDR3 runs to 16 residues. This CDR3 is CASSPQEGGLFDEQFF. CDR3 in DNA: TGTGCCAGCAGTCCCCAGGAGGGAGGCCTCTTCGATGAGCAGTTCTTC.

Only a few counts were recorded for this clonotype. The V call is TRBV24-1, the J call TRBJ2-1, with 8 bases lining up with TRBD1. V was pared by 9 bases and J by 3 bases, with 6 bases of the junction left unmatched. CDR3 length: 14 amino acids. The germline CDR1 and CDR2 sequences are KGHDR and SFDVKD. In DNA form, the CDR3 reads TGTGCCACCGAAGGACAGGGACTCTACAATGAGCAGTTCTTC. This gives the protein CATEGQGLYNEQFF.

This chain links TRBV2 with TRBJ2-3; D unclear. V was pared by 4 bases and J by 2 bases, with 7 bases between. The CDR3 has 13 residues. Germline CDR1 SNHLY, CDR2 FYNNEI. This chain's CDR3 is CASSVRTTDTQYF. The CDR3 DNA sequence: TGTGCCAGCAGTGTCAGAACCACAGATACGCAGTATTTT.

This clonotype was recorded a few times. The V and J genes are TRBV14 and TRBJ2-5; a possible D gene is TRBD2 (5 bases). Germline-derived CDR1 and CDR2 are SGHDN and FVKESK. The V end was cut by 0 bases, the J end by 2 bases, with 10 bases between. The CDR3 has 15 residues. This chain's CDR3 is CASSQEGLLQETQYF. DNA of the CDR3: TGTGCCAGCAGCCAAGAAGGACTTTTACAAGAGACCCAGTACTTC.

Written as DNA, the CDR3 is TGCAGCGTTGAAGATCAGCGGGAGGGCCATTACGAGCAGTACTTC. It encodes CSVEDQREGHYEQYF. The chain is built from TRBV29-1 and TRBJ2-7; 10 positions match TRBD2. Trimming cost V 0 bases and J 4 bases; bases outside gene matches: 6. This CDR3 has 15 amino acids. CDR1 and CDR2 (germline): SQVTM, ANQGSEA.

This clonotype occurred a few times. The gene calls are TRBV2 and TRBJ2-7; the match to TRBD2 covers 9 bases. CDR1 and CDR2 (germline): SNHLY, FYNNEI. With V trimmed by 10 bases and J by 7 bases, 11 bases remained unmatched. CDR3 size: 13 residues. CDR3: CAISRGTSPEQYF. In DNA, the CDR3 is TGTGCCATCAGCAGGGGGACTAGCCCTGAGCAGTACTTC.

This clonotype was counted many times. V is TRBV2 and J is TRBJ1-1; D gene uncertain. Germline-derived CDR1 and CDR2 are SNHLY and FYNNEI. The CDR3 runs 14 residues. V lost 3 bases and J 2 bases, leaving 10 bases between the germline ends. For the CDR3, the DNA is TGTGCCAGCAGTGATGTCCCGAGAAACACTGAAGCTTTCTTT. This translates into CASSDVPRNTEAFF.

This clonotype was seen only a few times. This rearrangement joins TRBV27 to TRBJ1-1, with D perhaps matching TRBD1 (5 bases). From germline, CDR1 is MNHEY and CDR2 SMNVEV (reference sequence). The V end was cut by 3 bases, the J end by 0 bases, with 8 bases between. The length of the CDR3 is 14 residues. The CDR3 spells CASSFGGMNTEAFF. The CDR3 DNA follows: TGTGCCAGCAGTTTTGGGGGAATGAACACTGAAGCTTTCTTT.

The chain has TRBV20-1 and TRBJ2-1; D may be TRBD2 (6 bases). This CDR3 is 15 amino acids long. Germline CDR1 and CDR2: DFQATT and SNEGSKA (reference sequence). V lost 3 bases and J 0 bases, leaving 12 bases between the germline ends. The DNA of the CDR3 is TGCAGTGCTAGTCACGCGGGAAGCTCCTACAATGAGCAGTTCTTC. Amino acid sequence: CSASHAGSSYNEQFF.

The chain employs TRBV14 and TRBJ1-1, with D perhaps TRBD1 (6 bases). Germline V CDR1 and CDR2: SGHDN, FVKESK. The CDR3 loop spans 16 amino acids. Between the trimmed V and J ends, which lost 2 bases and 1 base, there was a span of 14 bases. The CDR3 sequence is CASSQFTGRPNTEAFF. CDR3 coding DNA: TGTGCCAGCAGCCAATTTACAGGGAGACCGAACACTGAAGCTTTCTTT.

This clonotype was picked up many times. This chain uses TRBV5-1 with TRBJ2-1; D gene ambiguous. Trimming left V 0 bases short and J 0 bases short, with 7 bases between. Per the germline V gene, CDR1 is SGHRS and CDR2 is YFSETQ. This CDR3 has 15 amino acids. The CDR3 nucleotides are TGCGCCAGCAGCTTGGGACGCCACTCCTACAATGAGCAGTTCTTC. It yields the protein CASSLGRHSYNEQFF.

This clonotype was recorded many times. This chain uses TRBV24-1 with TRBJ2-1; TRBD1 is a possible D gene (5 bases). Trimming took 5 bases from V and 7 from J, leaving 11 bases between them. The CDR3 totals 13 residues. The germline gives CDR1 KGHDR, CDR2 SFDVKD. CDR3 sequence: CATSARGRNEQFF. Written as DNA, the CDR3 is TGTGCCACCAGTGCAAGGGGTAGGAATGAGCAGTTCTTC.